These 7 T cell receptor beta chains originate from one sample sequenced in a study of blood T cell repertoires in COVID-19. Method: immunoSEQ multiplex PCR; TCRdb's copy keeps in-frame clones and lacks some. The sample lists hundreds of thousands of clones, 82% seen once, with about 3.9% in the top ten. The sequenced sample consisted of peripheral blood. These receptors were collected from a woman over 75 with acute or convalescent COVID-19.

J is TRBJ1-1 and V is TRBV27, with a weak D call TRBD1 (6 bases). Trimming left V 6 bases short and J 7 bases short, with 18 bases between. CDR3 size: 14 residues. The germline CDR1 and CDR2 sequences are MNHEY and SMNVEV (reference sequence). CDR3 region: CASSREAGVFEAFF. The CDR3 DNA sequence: TGTGCCAGCAGCCGCGAGGCAGGGGTTTTTGAAGCTTTCTTT.

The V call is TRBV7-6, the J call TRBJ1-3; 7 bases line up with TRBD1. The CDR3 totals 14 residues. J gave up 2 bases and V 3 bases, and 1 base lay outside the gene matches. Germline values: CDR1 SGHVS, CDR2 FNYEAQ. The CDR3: CASSFDRAGNTIYF. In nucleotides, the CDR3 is TGTGCCAGCAGCTTCGACAGGGCTGGAAACACCATATATTTT. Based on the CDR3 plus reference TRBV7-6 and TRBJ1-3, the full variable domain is GAGVSQSPRYKVTKRGQDVALRCDPISGHVSLYWYRQALGQGPEFLTYFNYEAQQDKSGLPNDRFSAERPEGSISTLTIQRTEQRDSAMYRCASSFDRAGNTIYFGEGSWLTVV.

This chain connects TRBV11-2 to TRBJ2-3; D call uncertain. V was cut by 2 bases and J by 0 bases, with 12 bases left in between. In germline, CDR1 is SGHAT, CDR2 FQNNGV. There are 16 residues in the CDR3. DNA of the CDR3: TGTGCCAGCAGCTTATCCGCGCTTCCTAGCACAGATACGCAGTATTTT. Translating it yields CASSLSALPSTDTQYF.

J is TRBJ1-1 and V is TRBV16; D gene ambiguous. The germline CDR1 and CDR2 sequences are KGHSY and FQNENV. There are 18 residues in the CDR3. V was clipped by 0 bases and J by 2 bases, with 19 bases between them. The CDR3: CASSQSGHRGIENTEAFF. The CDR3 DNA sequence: TGTGCCAGCAGCCAATCTGGGCACCGAGGGATAGAAAACACTGAAGCTTTCTTT.

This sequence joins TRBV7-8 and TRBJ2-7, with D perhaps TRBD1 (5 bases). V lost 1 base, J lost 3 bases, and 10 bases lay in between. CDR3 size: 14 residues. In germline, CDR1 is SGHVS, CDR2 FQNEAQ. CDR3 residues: CASSLVRQSYEQYF. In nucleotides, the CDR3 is TGTGCCAGCAGCTTAGTGCGACAGAGCTACGAGCAGTACTTC.

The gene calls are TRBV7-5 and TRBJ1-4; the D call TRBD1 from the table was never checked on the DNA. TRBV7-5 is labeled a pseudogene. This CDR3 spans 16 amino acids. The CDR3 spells CARSPQTNLRKEKLFF. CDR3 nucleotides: TGTGCCAGAAGCCCCCAGACAAATCTAAGGAAGGAAAAACTGTTTTTT.

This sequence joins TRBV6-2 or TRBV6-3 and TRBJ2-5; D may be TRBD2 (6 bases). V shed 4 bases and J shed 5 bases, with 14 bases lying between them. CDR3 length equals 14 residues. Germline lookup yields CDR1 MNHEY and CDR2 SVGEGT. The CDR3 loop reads CASSLTWGVETQYF. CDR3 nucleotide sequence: TGTGCCAGCAGTTTGACTTGGGGGGTCGAGACCCAGTACTTC.